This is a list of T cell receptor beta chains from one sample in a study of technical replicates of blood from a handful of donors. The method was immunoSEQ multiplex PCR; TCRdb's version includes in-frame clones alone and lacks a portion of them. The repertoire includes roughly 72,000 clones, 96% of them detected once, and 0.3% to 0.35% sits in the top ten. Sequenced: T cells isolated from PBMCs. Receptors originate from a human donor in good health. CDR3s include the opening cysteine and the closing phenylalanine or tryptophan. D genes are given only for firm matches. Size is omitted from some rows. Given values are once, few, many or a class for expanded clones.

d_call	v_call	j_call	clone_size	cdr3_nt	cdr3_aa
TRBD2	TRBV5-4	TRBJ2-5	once	TGTGCCGTAACCTCTATAGCGGGAGTGGGGCAAGAGACCCAGTACTTC	CAVTSIAGVGQETQYF
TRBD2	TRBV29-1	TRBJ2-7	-	TGCAGCGTTGAAGAGGGACTAGCGGGAGGAGAGCAGTACTTC	CSVEEGLAGGEQYF
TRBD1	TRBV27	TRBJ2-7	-	TGTGCCAGCAGTCCATGGGACAGGGAAGGTGAGCAGTACTTC	CASSPWDREGEQYF
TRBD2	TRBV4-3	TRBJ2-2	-	TGCGCCAGCAGCCAAGTTAGCGGGAGGGCCGTCGGGGAGCTGTTTTTT	CASSQVSGRAVGELFF
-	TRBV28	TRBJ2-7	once	TGTGCCAGCAGTTCCAGGGGATTATACGAGCAGTACTTC	CASSSRGLYEQYF
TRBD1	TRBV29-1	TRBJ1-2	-	TGCAGCGCATTACCGGGACAGTGGGACTATGGCTACACCTTC	CSALPGQWDYGYTF
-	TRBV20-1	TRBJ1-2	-	TGCAGTGGTCGAGCGTTCGATGGCTACACCTTC	CSGRAFDGYTF
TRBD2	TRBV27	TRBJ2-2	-	TGTGCCAGCAGTTTAAGAGCGGGAGCGAACACCGGGGAGCTGTTTTTT	CASSLRAGANTGELFF
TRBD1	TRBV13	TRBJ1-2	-	TGTGCCAGCAGCCAAACCCTGACAGGGGGCATCTCCAACTATGGCTACACCTTC	CASSQTLTGGISNYGYTF
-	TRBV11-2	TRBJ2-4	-	TGTGCCAGCAGCCTACGCAGGGGCCCCAAAAACATTCAGTACTTC	CASSLRRGPKNIQYF
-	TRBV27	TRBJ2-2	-	TGTGCCAGCAGTTGGGGGCTAGGGGAGCTGTTTTTT	CASSWGLGELFF
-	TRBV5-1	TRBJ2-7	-	TGCGCCAGCAGCTTGGGGTCCGGGGGGCTTTTTAACGAGCAGTACTTC	CASSLGSGGLFNEQYF
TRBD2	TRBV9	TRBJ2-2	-	TGTGCCAGCAGCGTACCTAGCGGGAGTGGGACCGGGGAGCTGTTTTTT	CASSVPSGSGTGELFF
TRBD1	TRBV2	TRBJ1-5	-	TGTGCCAGCAGTGTCGGACAGGGGCTTAATCAGCCCCAGCATTTT	CASSVGQGLNQPQHF
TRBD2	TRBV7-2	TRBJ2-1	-	TGTGCCAGCAGCCCGGGACTAGCAGAAAATGAGCAGTTCTTC	CASSPGLAENEQFF
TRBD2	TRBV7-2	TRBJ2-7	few	TGTGCCAGCAGCTTTTGGGGGAGGGCATACGAGCAGTACTTC	CASSFWGRAYEQYF
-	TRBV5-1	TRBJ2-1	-	TGCGCCAGCAGCTTGTCGGCGGCTTTTTACAATGAGCAGTTCTTC	CASSLSAAFYNEQFF
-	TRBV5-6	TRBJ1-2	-	TGTGCCAGCAGATCGGGACACCCGGGTGGCTACACCTTC	CASRSGHPGGYTF
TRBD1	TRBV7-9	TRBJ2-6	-	TGTGCCAGCAGCTTGACCGGGACAGGGGTTACCAACGTCCTGACTTTC	CASSLTGTGVTNVLTF
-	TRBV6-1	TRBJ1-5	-	TGTGCCAGCAGTGATTGGACAGCATATAGCAATCAGCCCCAGCATTTT	CASSDWTAYSNQPQHF
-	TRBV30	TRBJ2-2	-	TGTGCCTGGAGTTTCGGGAGCTTCGGCGGGGAGCTGTTTTTT	CAWSFGSFGGELFF
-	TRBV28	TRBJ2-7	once	TGTGCCAGCAGTGGACAGCGGTCCTACGAGCAGTACTTC	CASSGQRSYEQYF
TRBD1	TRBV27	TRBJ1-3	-	TGTGCCAGCAGTCCAGACAGGGGTGTTGGAAACACCATATATTTT	CASSPDRGVGNTIYF
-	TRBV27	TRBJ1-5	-	TGTGCCAGCAGTTTATGGGGGGGGGATCAGCCCCAGCATTTT	CASSLWGGDQPQHF
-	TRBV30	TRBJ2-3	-	TGTGCCTGGAGTGTCCCAGGCACAGATACGCAGTATTTT	CAWSVPGTDTQYF
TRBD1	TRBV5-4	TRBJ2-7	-	TGTGCCAGCAGCTTGCCCGGGACAGGCAGCTCCTACGAGCAGTACTTC	CASSLPGTGSSYEQYF
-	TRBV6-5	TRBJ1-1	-	TGTGCCAGCAGTTCTACGTACACTGAAGCTTTCTTT	CASSSTYTEAFF
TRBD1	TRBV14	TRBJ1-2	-	TGTGCCAGCAGCCAGGAGACAGGGAGGTTTGACTATGGCTACACCTTC	CASSQETGRFDYGYTF
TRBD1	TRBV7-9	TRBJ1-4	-	TGTGCCAGCAGCTCCTATCCGGGACAGGGGGCAACTAATGAAAAACTGTTTTTT	CASSSYPGQGATNEKLFF
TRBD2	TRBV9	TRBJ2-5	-	TGTGCCAGCAGCGTTAGCGGGAGTCAGGAGACCCAGTACTTC	CASSVSGSQETQYF
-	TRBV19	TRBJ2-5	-	TGTGCCAGTGGGCCTCTAGCAGATCAAGAGACCCAGTACTTC	CASGPLADQETQYF
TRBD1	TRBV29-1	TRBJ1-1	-	TGCAGCGATACGACAGGGAAGGTGGGAACTGAGGAAGCTTTCTTT	CSDTTGKVGTEEAFF
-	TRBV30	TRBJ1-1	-	TGTGCCTGGACCCCTAGGGGGTTGCCTGAAGCTTTCTTT	CAWTPRGLPEAFF
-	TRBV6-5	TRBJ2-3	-	TGTGCCAGCAGACCGACAGGCGTTCCCACAGATACGCAGTATTTT	CASRPTGVPTDTQYF
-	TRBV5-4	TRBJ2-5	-	TGTGCCAGCAGCTCTGGGACTGAAGAGACCCAGTACTTC	CASSSGTEETQYF
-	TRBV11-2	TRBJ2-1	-	TGTGCCAGCAGCTTGGCCGGGAAAACAATTTACAATGAGCAGTTCTTC	CASSLAGKTIYNEQFF
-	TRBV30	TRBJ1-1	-	TGTGCCTGGAGCCGACAGTCCAACACTGAAGCTTTCTTT	CAWSRQSNTEAFF